The source of this T cell receptor beta chain is a study of blood T cell repertoires in COVID-19. Study-level information: The study drew acute and convalescent COVID-19 samples from the United States, Italy and Spain.

The method was immunoSEQ multiplex PCR; TCRdb's version includes in-frame clones alone and lacks a portion of them. The table lists tens of thousands of clones, approximately 80% of them singletons, with 10% in the top ten. Trimming took off 6 bases at V and 7 bases at J, with 18 bases between the two ends. The CDR3 sequence is 15 residues long. Germline V gene sequence: CDR1 SNHLY, CDR2 FYNNEI. The sequencing sample was made of peripheral blood. The TCR sequence derives from a man between 45 and 60 years old with COVID-19, enrolled during active disease. The V call is TRBV2, the J call TRBJ1-4; D possibly corresponds to TRBD1 (6 bases). CDR3 nucleotide sequence: TGTGCCAGCAGGCTTTCGGGGACAATTGGTGAAAAACTGTTTTTT. This encodes CASRLSGTIGEKLFF.